The T cell receptor beta chain described here comes from a study of CD8 T cells in ankylosing spondylitis. Findings and caveats of the study: Earlier studies detected some motif variants in reactive arthritis synovial fluid and blood. Characteristic of ankylosing spondylitis blood, it appeared, was a TCR beta motif comprising several highly homologous variants.

Trimming shortened V by 4 bases and J by 4 bases, and 9 bases separated the two germline ends. Germline CDR1 SGHRS, CDR2 YFSETQ. This CDR3 has 12 amino acids. Quantitative 5'-RACE with molecular barcodes produced the TCR beta libraries. TCRdb re-analysed the 5' RACE reads in MiXCR, keeping a single row per CDR3 protein. The sample has 800,000 to 900,000 distinct CDR3 sequences; around 11% are singletons. This clonotype has a handful of counts. The target antigen is unknown. The sequence derives from a male donor with ankylosing spondylitis. The chain recombines TRBV5-1 with TRBJ2-7; the D is unclear. The sample taken for sequencing was blood, either unsorted or a sorted T cell fraction (not recorded which). DNA for the CDR3: TGCGCCAGCAGCGACTCCATGTACGAGCAGTACTTC. Translation: CASSDSMYEQYF.